The 22 T cell receptor beta chains reported below all come from one sample, sequenced in a study of blood T cell repertoires in COVID-19 (dated by TCRdb to 2020 to 2021). Library preparation used the immunoSEQ multiplex PCR assay. The immuneACCESS repertoire file appears here via TCRdb, limited to in-frame rearrangements. These files lack a portion of the clones; in checked studies, under half of the deficit traces to unresolved V genes, and the cause of the others is not known. In this sample the table shows approximately 340,000 clones, approximately 86% of which occur a single time. The ten top clones hold 7.5% to 10% of the sample. The specimen sequenced was peripheral blood. The receptor set was obtained from a man under 40 with COVID-19, enrolled during active disease.

This chain links TRBV15 with TRBJ2-1, with D tentatively TRBD2 (6 bases). The CDR3 consists of 16 residues. Germline CDR1 reads LNHNV; CDR2 reads YYDKDF (reference sequence). The V end was cut by 0 bases, the J end by 1 base, with 10 bases between. DNA of the CDR3: TGTGCCACCAGCAGAGATTGGGGGGAGTCCTACAATGAGCAGTTCTTC. The encoded protein is CATSRDWGESYNEQFF.

This clone has only one observation. CDR3 residues: CASSQLLAGGPTDTQYF. CDR3 coding DNA: TGCGCCAGCAGCCAACTACTAGCGGGGGGGCCGACAGATACGCAGTATTTT. The chain carries TRBV4-1 and TRBJ2-3; 13 nucleotides match TRBD2. Per the germline V gene, CDR1 is MGHRA and CDR2 is YSYEKL. The CDR3 contains 17 residues. The V and J ends lost 2 bases and 3 bases, in that order; junction bases with no gene match: 5.

The rearrangement uses TRBV7-3 and TRBJ2-3; weak D call: TRBD2 (5 bases). This CDR3 is 15 amino acids long. V dropped 5 bases and J dropped 0 bases, with 12 bases sitting between them. Germline assignment: CDR1 SGHTA and CDR2 FQGTGA. CDR3 sequence reads: CASSLSGPSTDTQYF. The CDR3 nucleotides read TGTGCCAGCAGCCTAAGCGGCCCCAGCACAGATACGCAGTATTTT.

This chain joins TRBV18 and TRBJ1-3; D remains ambiguous. V was trimmed by 2 bases and J by 0 bases, leaving 20 bases between them. Looked up from germline, CDR1 is KGHSH and CDR2 is LQKENI. The CDR3 length is 19 residues. The CDR3 sequence: CASSPNAFSNQLSGNTIYF. CDR3 nucleotide sequence: TGTGCCAGCTCACCAAATGCGTTTTCCAACCAACTCTCTGGAAACACCATATATTTT. Full variable domain (rest looked up from reference TRBV18 and TRBJ1-3): NAGVMQNPRHLVRRRGQEARLRCSPMKGHSHVYWYRQLPEEGLKFMVYLQKENIIDESGMPKERFSAEFPKEGPSILRIQQVVRGDSAAYFCASSPNAFSNQLSGNTIYFGEGSWLTVV.

This rearrangement joins TRBV19 to TRBJ2-5; 12 bases match TRBD2. The germline gives CDR1 LNHDA, CDR2 SQIVND (reference sequence). The CDR3 consists of 15 residues. V gave up 3 bases and J gave up 5 bases; unmatched junction bases: 4. CDR3 region: CASSILAGGLETQYF. CDR3 DNA sequence: TGTGCCAGTAGTATCCTAGCGGGAGGGCTGGAGACCCAGTACTTC.

The gene calls are TRBV28 and TRBJ1-1; the D is unclear. Germline V gene data show CDR1 as MDHEN and CDR2 as SYDVKM. The CDR3 runs 13 residues. Trimming removed 7 bases from V and 7 bases from J, with 16 bases in between. This CDR3 reads CASTRAVGDEAFF. The CDR3 DNA reads TGTGCCAGCACGAGGGCAGTCGGCGATGAAGCTTTCTTT.

The chain joins TRBV5-6 to TRBJ2-1; 14 bases fit TRBD2. Germline values: CDR1 SGHDT, CDR2 YYEEEE. This CDR3 region has 15 residues. V lost 2 bases, J lost 9 bases, and 4 bases stayed unmatched. CDR3 region: CASSFGTSGSGEQFF. DNA of the CDR3: TGTGCCAGCAGCTTTGGGACTAGCGGGAGTGGTGAGCAGTTCTTC.

This chain uses TRBV19 with TRBJ2-1, with 8 bases lining up with TRBD2. CDR3 size: 11 residues. Per the germline V gene, CDR1 is LNHDA and CDR2 is SQIVND (reference sequence). The V segment lost 7 bases and the J segment 15 bases; nucleotides outside the gene matches: 8. CDR3 nucleotide sequence: TGTGCCAGTACCCGGGGGGGGAAACTGTTCTTC. Translated: CASTRGGKLFF.

This clone was detected a few times. The V and J genes are TRBV9 and TRBJ2-1, with 11 nucleotides matching TRBD2. From germline, CDR1 is SGDLS and CDR2 YYNGEE. The CDR3 contains 16 residues. The J segment lost 6 bases and the V segment lost 0 bases, leaving 5 bases of the junction unmatched. This CDR3 is CASSVASGRRVNEQFF. As DNA, the CDR3 is TGTGCCAGCAGCGTAGCTAGCGGGAGGAGGGTCAATGAGCAGTTCTTC. The full variable domain, rest sourced from reference TRBV9 and TRBJ2-1, is DSGVTQTPKHLITATGQRVTLRCSPRSGDLSVYWYQQSLDQGLQFLIQYYNGEERAKGNILERFSAQQFPDLHSELNLSSLELGDSALYFCASSVASGRRVNEQFFGPGTRLTVL.

This clone was recorded a few times. The chain joins TRBV6-2 or TRBV6-3 to TRBJ2-1; D is possibly TRBD2 (6 bases). The CDR3 runs 15 residues. The germline V gene has CDR1 MNHEY and CDR2 SVGEGT. Deletions cut 1 base from V and 7 bases from J, with 14 bases between. CDR3 DNA sequence: TGTGCCAGCAGTTACTTGGGCAGGGAGGTTAATGAGCAGTTCTTC. Translated, it gives CASSYLGREVNEQFF.

V is TRBV6-5 and J is TRBJ1-5; TRBD1 aligns across 7 bases. The CDR3 length is 14 residues. V was clipped by 6 bases and J by 4 bases; unmatched bases: 6. Germline V gene lookup returns CDR1 MNHEY and CDR2 SVGAGI. CDR3 sequence (DNA): TGTGCCAGCAGCAGGACAGGTCTTAATCAGCCCCAGCATTTT. Translated: CASSRTGLNQPQHF.

This clone was seen more than once but under ten times. The chain is built from TRBV7-2 and TRBJ1-1; D unresolved. The CDR3 sequence is 15 residues long. V lost 1 base and J lost 6, with 15 bases in between. The germline V gene has CDR1 SGHTA and CDR2 FQGNSA. The CDR3 DNA reads as TGTGCCAGCAGCTTAGGCGGGGTTCCCCTTGCTGAAGCTTTCTTT. Its protein is CASSLGGVPLAEAFF.

This clone has only one observation. V gene TRBV27 combines with J gene TRBJ2-2; perhaps TRBD2 as D (5 bases). The CDR3 consists of 12 residues. From germline, CDR1 is MNHEY and CDR2 SMNVEV (reference sequence). Trimming removed 4 bases from V and 8 bases from J, with 8 bases in between. CDR3 DNA sequence: TGTGCCAGCAGTTATCGGGGTGGGGAGCTGTTTTTT. Translation gives CASSYRGGELFF.

The gene calls are TRBV2 and TRBJ1-3, with D possibly TRBD1 on 5 matching bases. Germline V lookup: CDR1 SNHLY, CDR2 FYNNEI. Deletions cut 5 bases from V and 0 bases from J, with 8 bases between. This CDR3 comprises 14 residues. The CDR3 reads CASSFRDSGNTIYF. CDR3 nucleotide sequence: TGTGCCAGCAGTTTCAGGGACTCTGGAAACACCATATATTTT.

The chain uses TRBV6-5 and TRBJ1-2; the D gene is possibly TRBD1 (6 bases). The CDR3 spans 13 residues. Germline V lookup: CDR1 MNHEY, CDR2 SVGAGI. V lost 2 bases and J 7 bases, leaving 11 bases between the germline ends. As DNA, the CDR3 is TGTGCCAGCAGTTACGCGCGGGGGCTTGGCTACACCTTC. Translation: CASSYARGLGYTF.

The table lists this clone with a few counts. This sequence joins TRBV7-8 and TRBJ1-2, with 12 bases identical to TRBD1. The CDR3 loop spans 15 amino acids. CDR1 is SGHVS and CDR2 is FQNEAQ in the germline V gene. The ends lost 5 bases at V and 6 bases at J; junction bases unmatched: 7. The CDR3 spells CASSQGTGGADGYTF. The CDR3 nucleotides read TGTGCCAGCAGCCAGGGGACAGGGGGCGCGGATGGCTACACCTTC.

The rearrangement links TRBV10-3 to TRBJ1-2, with D maybe TRBD1 (6 bases). CDR3 length equals 16 residues. Germline loops: CDR1 ENHRY, CDR2 SYGVKD. V gave up 0 bases and J gave up 3 bases, with 14 bases separating them. The CDR3 region has the DNA TGTGCCATCAGTGAGTCCGGGGCAGGGACATACTATGGCTACACCTTC. Translating gives CAISESGAGTYYGYTF.

The gene calls are TRBV11-2 and TRBJ2-5; 9 bases match TRBD2. The CDR3 runs 18 residues. V shed 1 base, J shed 3 bases, and the junction held 12 bases outside the gene matches. Germline loops: CDR1 SGHAT, CDR2 FQNNGV. The CDR3 DNA reads as TGTGCCAGCAGCTTAGTTCCCCTAGCGGGGAGACCCGAAGAGACCCAGTACTTC. This gives the protein CASSLVPLAGRPEETQYF.

This clone appeared a single time. The rearrangement joins TRBV7-2 to TRBJ2-7, with D tentatively TRBD2 (5 bases). Trimming shortened V by 4 bases and J by 1 base, and 8 bases separated the two germline ends. This CDR3 has 13 amino acids. Germline V CDR1 and CDR2: SGHTA, FQGNSA. The CDR3 DNA reads as TGTGCCAGCAGCTCCCGCGGGTCCTACGAGCAGTACTTC. Translated, it gives CASSSRGSYEQYF.

V is TRBV19 and J is TRBJ1-2, with 9 nucleotides matching TRBD1. Per germline, CDR1 LNHDA and CDR2 SQIVND (reference sequence). The CDR3 runs 15 residues. The ends lost 5 bases at V and 4 bases at J; junction bases unmatched: 8. The CDR3 DNA is TGTGCCAGTAGTGCTCCGGGACAGGGTCGCTATGGCTACACCTTC. Translation: CASSAPGQGRYGYTF. The whole variable domain, filled in from reference TRBV19 and TRBJ1-2, reads DGGITQSPKYLFRKEGQNVTLSCEQNLNHDAMYWYRQDPGQGLRLIYYSQIVNDFQKGDIAEGYSVSREKKESFPLTVTSAQKNPTAFYLCASSAPGQGRYGYTFGSGTRLTVV.

V and J are TRBV19 and TRBJ2-1; TRBD2 agrees at 9 bases. CDR3 length equals 18 residues. V dropped 6 bases and J dropped 3; count of bases not matched to a gene: 15. CDR1 LNHDA and CDR2 SQIVND come from the germline V gene (reference sequence). The CDR3 bases are TGTGCCAGTAGCAACGCAGGCCCTAGCGGGACGTTCTACAATGAGCAGTTCTTC. It yields the protein CASSNAGPSGTFYNEQFF.

This clone has more than one count but fewer than ten. The chain combines TRBV21-1 with TRBJ2-7; the table gives TRBD2 as D, unverified against the DNA. TRBV21-1 is listed as a pseudogene. The CDR3 totals 16 residues. The chain's CDR3 is CASSKASGGADDEQYF. The CDR3 DNA sequence: TGTGCCAGCAGCAAAGCTAGCGGGGGGGCCGACGACGAGCAGTACTTC.